Shown below are 29 T cell receptor beta chains from a single sample sequenced in a study of monozygotic twins with inflammatory bowel disease. Reanalyzing the 5' RACE reads, TCRdb keeps one entry per CDR3 protein, without DNA. Its table lists a few hundred thousand distinct CDR3 sequences. The material sequenced was blood. The source is a human donor with ulcerative colitis or Crohn's disease, or a healthy co-twin of an affected twin (not recorded which).

This chain uses TRBV18 with TRBJ1-5. CDR3 size: 14 residues. CDR1 KGHSH and CDR2 LQKENI come from the germline V gene. The CDR3 reads CASSQGSVNQPQHF.

The rearrangement joins TRBV10-2 to TRBJ2-1; TCRdb's D call of TRBD1 is untestable without DNA. This CDR3 has 15 amino acids. The V gene's germline CDR1 is WSHSY and CDR2 SAAADI. The CDR3 sequence is CASSRDVYSYNEQFF.

V is TRBV6-5 and J is TRBJ2-3; TCRdb's D call of TRBD1 is untestable without DNA. This CDR3 has 15 residues. CDR1 and CDR2 from the germline V gene are MNHEY and SVGAGI. CDR3 sequence: CASSYRGADTDTQYF.

The rearrangement links TRBV5-5 to TRBJ2-7; TCRdb selects TRBD1, and the lack of DNA leaves this call unchecked. This CDR3 is built from 15 residues. Germline V lookup: CDR1 SGHKS, CDR2 YYEKEE (reference sequence). The CDR3 protein is CASSSQGGLFYEQYF.

This rearrangement joins TRBV29-1 to TRBJ1-2. Looked up from germline, CDR1 is SQVTM and CDR2 is ANQGSEA. This CDR3 region has 13 residues. CDR3: CSVENVGREGYTF.

The chain couples TRBV7-9 to TRBJ1-1; TCRdb names TRBD1, which stays unverified in the absence of DNA. Germline V gene data show CDR1 as SEHNR and CDR2 as FQNEAQ (reference sequence). This CDR3 region has 15 residues. The CDR3 sequence is CASSVTGGTNTEAFF.

The chain couples TRBV21-1 to TRBJ2-7. TRBV21-1 is a documented pseudogene. This CDR3 spans 16 amino acids. The CDR3: CASSEVSWGAAYEQYF.

V usage is TRBV6-5 and J usage is TRBJ2-5; TCRdb calls TRBD2, which cannot be checked without DNA. The CDR3 contains 18 residues. Germline CDR1 MNHEY, CDR2 SVGAGI. The CDR3 sequence: CASSLLGTSGTLQETQYF.

This chain joins TRBV6-5 and TRBJ2-5; TCRdb gives TRBD2 as the D gene, but with no DNA this cannot be confirmed. This CDR3 region has 13 residues. Germline CDR1 MNHEY, CDR2 SVGAGI. The CDR3 sequence: CASHQALGGAQYF.

The genes are TRBV12-3 or TRBV12-4 and TRBJ1-4; TCRdb picks TRBD1, but there is no DNA to check that call. This CDR3 is 14 amino acids long. The CDR3 region is CASTRTGDNEKLFF.

The J gene is TRBJ1-1, the V gene TRBV19; absent DNA, TCRdb's TRBD1 call cannot be checked. The germline gives CDR1 LNHDA, CDR2 SQIVND (reference sequence). The CDR3 loop spans 16 amino acids. This CDR3 reads CASSIREMGGWTEAFF.

The chain has TRBV7-6 and TRBJ2-3. This CDR3 spans 15 amino acids. Germline V gene sequence: CDR1 SGHVS, CDR2 FNYEAQ. CDR3: CASSLGRSSTDTQYF.

The rearrangement links TRBV5-1 to TRBJ2-5. This CDR3 spans 15 amino acids. CDR1 and CDR2 from the germline V gene are SGHRS and YFSETQ. The CDR3 sequence is CASSLSLAASGTQYF.

The V and J genes are TRBV7-9 and TRBJ1-4; TCRdb outputs TRBD1, but without DNA this stays unchecked. This CDR3 comprises 16 residues. Germline loops: CDR1 SEHNR, CDR2 FQNEAQ (reference sequence). The CDR3 protein is CASSLFDAGIQEKLFF.

This chain links TRBV10-3 with TRBJ1-2. CDR3 length: 14 amino acids. CDR1 and CDR2 (germline): ENHRY, SYGVKD. Here the CDR3 reads CAISEGYGQRGYTF.

The V gene is TRBV12-3 or TRBV12-4, the J gene TRBJ2-7; TCRdb's D call, TRBD1, is unchecked because there is no DNA. The CDR3 spans 14 residues. Here the CDR3 reads CASRTSTGTYEQYF.

J is TRBJ1-6 and V is TRBV7-2. This CDR3 has 15 residues. The germline V gene has CDR1 SGHTA and CDR2 FQGNSA. The CDR3: CASSLNGPLGSPLHF.

This chain uses TRBV11-1 with TRBJ2-3; with no DNA, the TCRdb D assignment of TRBD1 cannot be verified. The CDR3 spans 18 residues. Germline values: CDR1 SGHAT, CDR2 FQDESV (reference sequence). CDR3: CASSARTGRVRDTDTQYF. The full variable domain, rest sourced from reference TRBV11-1 and TRBJ2-3, is EAEVAQSPRYKITEKSQAVAFWCDPISGHATLYWYRQILGQGPELLVQFQDESVVDDSQLPKDRFSAERLKGVDSTLKIQPAELGDSAMYLCASSARTGRVRDTDTQYFGPGTRLTVL.

V and J are TRBV18 and TRBJ1-4; as DNA is missing, the TRBD1 call by TCRdb cannot be tested. From germline, CDR1 is KGHSH and CDR2 LQKENI. This CDR3 contains 16 residues. The CDR3 sequence is CASSRIPGQGSEKLFF.

The J gene is TRBJ2-1, the V gene TRBV29-1; the D gene TCRdb calls, TRBD2, cannot be checked with no DNA. This CDR3 region has 11 residues. Germline-derived CDR1 and CDR2 are SQVTM and ANQGSEA. CDR3 residues: CSVGGEGEQFF.

The chain carries TRBV10-2 and TRBJ1-3. Germline lookup yields CDR1 WSHSY and CDR2 SAAADI. This CDR3 is built from 14 residues. The CDR3 spells CASSENGSGNTIYF.

The chain uses TRBV7-2 and TRBJ2-1; TCRdb reports TRBD2, a call that lacks DNA to check it against. The CDR3 loop spans 16 amino acids. From germline, CDR1 is SGHTA and CDR2 FQGNSA. This CDR3 is CASSLGLAGGTNEQFF.

The chain recombines TRBV12-3 or TRBV12-4 with TRBJ2-7; TCRdb's D call, TRBD2, is unchecked because there is no DNA. This CDR3 is 16 amino acids long. The CDR3 protein is CASSARAGATSYEQYF.

V gene TRBV10-3 combines with J gene TRBJ1-5; TCRdb selects TRBD1, and the lack of DNA leaves this call unchecked. The germline V gene has CDR1 ENHRY and CDR2 SYGVKD. The CDR3 runs to 16 residues. The CDR3 sequence: CAISEQGPASNQPQHF.

The chain links TRBV19 to TRBJ2-1. This CDR3 has 14 amino acids. The germline CDR1 and CDR2 sequences are LNHDA and SQIVND (reference sequence). CDR3: CASSTSYRLGEQFF.

The J gene is TRBJ2-3, the V gene TRBV5-1; TCRdb selects TRBD2, and the lack of DNA leaves this call unchecked. The CDR3 runs 16 residues. Germline V lookup: CDR1 SGHRS, CDR2 YFSETQ. CDR3 loop: CASSSTRMLGTDTQYF.

V usage is TRBV5-1 and J usage is TRBJ2-6. CDR1 and CDR2 from the germline V gene are SGHRS and YFSETQ. This CDR3 comprises 17 residues. CDR3 in amino acids: CASSFRTENSGANVLTF.

The V and J genes are TRBV7-2 and TRBJ2-6. Germline V gene lookup returns CDR1 SGHTA and CDR2 FQGNSA. The CDR3 length is 11 residues. CDR3: CASSGANVLTF. Filled out from reference TRBV7-2 and TRBJ2-6, the complete variable domain reads GAGVSQSPSNKVTEKGKDVELRCDPISGHTALYWYRQSLGQGLEFLIYFQGNSAPDKSGLPSDRFSAERTGGSVSTLTIQRTQQEDSAVYLCASSGANVLTFGAGSRLTVL.

The chain recombines TRBV20-1 with TRBJ1-2; with no DNA, the TCRdb D assignment of TRBD1 cannot be verified. The CDR3 is 14 residues long. The V gene's germline CDR1 is DFQATT and CDR2 SNEGSKA (reference sequence). The CDR3 sequence is CSAREWGNNYGYTF.